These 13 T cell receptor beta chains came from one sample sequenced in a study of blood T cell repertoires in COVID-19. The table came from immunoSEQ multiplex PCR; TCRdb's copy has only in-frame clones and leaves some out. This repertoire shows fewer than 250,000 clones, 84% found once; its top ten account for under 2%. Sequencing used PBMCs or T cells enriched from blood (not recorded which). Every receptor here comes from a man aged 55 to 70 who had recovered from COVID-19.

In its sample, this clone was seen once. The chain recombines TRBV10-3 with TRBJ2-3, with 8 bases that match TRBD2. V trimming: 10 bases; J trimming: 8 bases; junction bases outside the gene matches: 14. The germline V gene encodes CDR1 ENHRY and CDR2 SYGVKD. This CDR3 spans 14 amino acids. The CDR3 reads CATAETGGPGTQYF. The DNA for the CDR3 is TGTGCCACTGCTGAGACGGGGGGGCCAGGTACGCAGTATTTT.

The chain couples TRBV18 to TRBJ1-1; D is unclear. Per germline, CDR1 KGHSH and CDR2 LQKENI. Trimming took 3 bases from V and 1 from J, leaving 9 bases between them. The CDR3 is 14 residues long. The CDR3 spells CASSPYAENTEAFF. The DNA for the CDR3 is TGTGCCAGCTCACCTTACGCAGAGAACACTGAAGCTTTCTTT.

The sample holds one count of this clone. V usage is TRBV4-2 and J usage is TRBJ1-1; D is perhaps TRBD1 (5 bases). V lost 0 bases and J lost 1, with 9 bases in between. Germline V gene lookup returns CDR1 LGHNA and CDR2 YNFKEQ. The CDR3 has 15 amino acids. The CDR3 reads CASSQDRAGNTEAFF. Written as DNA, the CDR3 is TGTGCCAGCAGCCAAGACAGGGCAGGGAACACTGAAGCTTTCTTT.

The CDR3 loop is CASGPGEGHSEAFF. The CDR3 DNA is TGTGCTAGTGGACCGGGAGAGGGGCATTCTGAAGCTTTCTTT. The chain employs TRBV12-5 and TRBJ1-1, with a possible D match to TRBD1 (5 bases). V was clipped by 6 bases and J by 6 bases, with 17 bases between them. This CDR3 region has 14 residues. Germline assignment: CDR1 LGHNT and CDR2 FRNRAP. Full variable domain (outside the CDR3, taken from reference TRBV12-5 and TRBJ1-1): DARVTQTPRHKVTEMGQEVTMRCQPILGHNTVFWYRQTMMQGLELLAYFRNRAPLDDSGMPKDRFSAEMPDATLATLKIQPSEPRDSAVYFCASGPGEGHSEAFFGQGTRLTVV.

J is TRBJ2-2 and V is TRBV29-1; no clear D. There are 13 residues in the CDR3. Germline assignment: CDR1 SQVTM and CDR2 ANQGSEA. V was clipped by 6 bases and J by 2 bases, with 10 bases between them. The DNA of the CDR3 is TGCAGCGTCAGTAGGAGTAACACCGGGGAGCTGTTTTTT. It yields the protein CSVSRSNTGELFF.

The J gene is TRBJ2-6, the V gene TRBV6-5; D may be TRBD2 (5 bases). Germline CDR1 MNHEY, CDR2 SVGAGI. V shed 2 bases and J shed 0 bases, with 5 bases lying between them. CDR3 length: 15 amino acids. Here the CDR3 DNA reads TGTGCCAGCAGTTACGGGAGCTCTGGGGCCAACGTCCTGACTTTC. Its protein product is CASSYGSSGANVLTF.

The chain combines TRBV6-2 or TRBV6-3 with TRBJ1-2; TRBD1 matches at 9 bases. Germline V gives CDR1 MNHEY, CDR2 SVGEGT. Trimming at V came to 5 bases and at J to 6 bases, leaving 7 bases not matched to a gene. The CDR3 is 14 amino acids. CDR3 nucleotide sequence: TGTGCCAGCAGTCCCGGGACAGGGAGGCATGGCTACACCTTC. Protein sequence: CASSPGTGRHGYTF.

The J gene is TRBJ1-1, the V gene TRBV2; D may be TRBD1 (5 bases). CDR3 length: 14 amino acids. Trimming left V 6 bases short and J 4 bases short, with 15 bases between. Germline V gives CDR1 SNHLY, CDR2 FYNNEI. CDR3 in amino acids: CASSASQVSTEAFF. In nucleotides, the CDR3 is TGTGCCAGCAGCGCGTCACAGGTTAGCACTGAAGCTTTCTTT.

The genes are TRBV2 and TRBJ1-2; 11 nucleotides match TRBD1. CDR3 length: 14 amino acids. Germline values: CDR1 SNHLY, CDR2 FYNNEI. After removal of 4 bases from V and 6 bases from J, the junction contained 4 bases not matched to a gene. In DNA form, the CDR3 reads TGTGCCAGCAGTGGAGGACAGGGGGCAAATGGCTACACCTTC. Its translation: CASSGGQGANGYTF.

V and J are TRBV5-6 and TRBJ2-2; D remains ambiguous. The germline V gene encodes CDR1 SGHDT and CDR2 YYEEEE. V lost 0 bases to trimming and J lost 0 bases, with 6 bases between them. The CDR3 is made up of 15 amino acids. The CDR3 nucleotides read TGTGCCAGCAGCTTGGGCACAACGAACACCGGGGAGCTGTTTTTT. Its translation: CASSLGTTNTGELFF. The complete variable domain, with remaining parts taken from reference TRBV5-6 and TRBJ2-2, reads DAGVTQSPTHLIKTRGQQVTLRCSPKSGHDTVSWYQQALGQGPQFIFQYYEEEERQRGNFPDRFSGHQFPNYSSELNVNALLLGDSALYLCASSLGTTNTGELFFGEGSRLTVL.

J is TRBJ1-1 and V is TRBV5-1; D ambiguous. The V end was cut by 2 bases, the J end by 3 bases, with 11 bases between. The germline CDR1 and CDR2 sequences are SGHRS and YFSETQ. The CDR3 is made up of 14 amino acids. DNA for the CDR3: TGCGCCAGCAGCTTCAACCCCCCGGACACTGAAGCTTTCTTT. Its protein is CASSFNPPDTEAFF.

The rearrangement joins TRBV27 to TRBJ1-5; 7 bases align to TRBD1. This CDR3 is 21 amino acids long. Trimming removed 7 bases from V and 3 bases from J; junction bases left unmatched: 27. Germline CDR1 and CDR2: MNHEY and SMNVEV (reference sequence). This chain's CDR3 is CASKRFSTSGRLDRDNQPQHF. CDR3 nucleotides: TGTGCCAGCAAACGTTTCTCGACTTCTGGAAGACTCGACAGGGACAATCAGCCCCAGCATTTT.

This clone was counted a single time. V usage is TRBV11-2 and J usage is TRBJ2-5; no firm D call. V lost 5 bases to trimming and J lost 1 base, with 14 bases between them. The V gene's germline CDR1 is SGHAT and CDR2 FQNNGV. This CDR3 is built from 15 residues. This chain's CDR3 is CASSTTAGFQETQYF. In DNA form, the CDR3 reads TGTGCCAGCAGCACCACGGCCGGGTTCCAAGAGACCCAGTACTTC.